The 17 T cell receptor beta chains in this list originate from one sample, sequenced in a study of T cells expressing NK-cell markers (dated by TCRdb to the early 2020s). The library was prepared using 5' RACE. The sample was run on an Illumina HiSeq 2000. Each entry corresponds to one CDR3 protein sequence from reads that TCRdb reprocessed, and DNA is not given. The sample table includes about 160,000 distinct CDR3 sequences. The top ten constitute roughly 20% of the sample. Sequenced: blood T cells: a sorted CD56 or NKG2C T cell subset, CD4+ or CD8+ T cells, or bulk PBMC T cells (not recorded which). These receptor sequences come from a woman between 18 and 69 years old in good health.

This chain joins TRBV27 and TRBJ2-1; TCRdb designates TRBD1, a call that cannot be tested without DNA. CDR1 is MNHEY, CDR2 SMNVEV, per germline (reference sequence). The CDR3 has 20 amino acids. The CDR3 sequence is CASSLFRGTGSLDSYNEQFF.

The chain recombines TRBV11-1 with TRBJ2-7; TCRdb picks TRBD2, but there is no DNA to check that call. Germline CDR1 reads SGHAT; CDR2 reads FQDESV (reference sequence). This CDR3 comprises 18 residues. This CDR3 reads CASSSRRLGTSGRHEQYF.

The J gene is TRBJ2-5, the V gene TRBV5-5; with no DNA, the TCRdb D assignment of TRBD2 cannot be verified. There are 16 residues in the CDR3. In germline, CDR1 is SGHKS, CDR2 YYEKEE (reference sequence). CDR3 loop: CASSGFSGRAGETQYF. The full variable domain, rest sourced from reference TRBV5-5 and TRBJ2-5, is DAGVTQSPTHLIKTRGQQVTLRCSPISGHKSVSWYQQVLGQGPQFIFQYYEKEERGRGNFPDRFSARQFPNYSSELNVNALLLGDSALYLCASSGFSGRAGETQYFGPGTRLLVL.

The gene calls are TRBV12-3 or TRBV12-4 and TRBJ2-4; TCRdb lists TRBD1, though no DNA is available to test this call. The CDR3 sequence is 12 residues long. CDR3 region: CASGETKNIQYF.

The chain uses TRBV2 and TRBJ1-5; TCRdb lists TRBD1, though no DNA is available to test this call. Germline CDR1 SNHLY, CDR2 FYNNEI. The CDR3 length is 14 residues. This CDR3 reads CASTNDRGSQPQHF.

The chain carries TRBV7-7 and TRBJ1-4; TCRdb outputs TRBD1, but without DNA this stays unchecked. Germline V lookup: CDR1 SSHAT, CDR2 FNYEAQ (reference sequence). The CDR3 has 13 residues. The CDR3 here is CASSRDRGEKLFF.

The CDR3 spells CATSGQGGESINQPQHF. The chain is built from TRBV24-1 and TRBJ1-5; there is no DNA to check the TCRdb D call of TRBD1. Germline loops: CDR1 KGHDR, CDR2 SFDVKD. This CDR3 region has 17 residues.

This sequence joins TRBV12-3 or TRBV12-4 and TRBJ1-4. The CDR3 runs 15 residues. CDR3 region: CASSLDVVVNEKLFF.

This chain links TRBV5-1 with TRBJ2-3; without DNA, the TCRdb call of TRBD2 cannot be checked. Germline V CDR1 and CDR2: SGHRS, YFSETQ. The CDR3 sequence is 17 residues long. The CDR3 spells CASSSSGGAYPTDTQYF.

The chain employs TRBV30 and TRBJ2-2. Germline V gene sequence: CDR1 GTSNPN, CDR2 SVGIG (reference sequence). The CDR3 runs to 13 residues. The CDR3 region is CAWDGRSTGELFF. Variable domain in full (rest from reference TRBV30 and TRBJ2-2): SQTIHQWPATLVQPVGSPLSLECTVEGTSNPNLYWYRQAAGRGLQLLFYSVGIGQISSEVPQNLSASRPQDRQFILSSKKLLLSDSGFYLCAWDGRSTGELFFGEGSRLTVL.

The CDR3 loop reads CASLTGGVQNIQYF. This chain uses TRBV6-1 with TRBJ2-4; TCRdb's D call of TRBD1 is untestable without DNA. CDR1 MNHNS and CDR2 SASEGT come from the germline V gene. The CDR3 is 14 amino acids.

CDR3 protein: CASSYPNLAGRIEQFF. The chain joins TRBV6-2 or TRBV6-3 to TRBJ2-1; checking the TCRdb D call of TRBD2 is not possible without DNA. The CDR3 contains 16 residues. CDR1 is MNHEY and CDR2 is SVGEGT in the germline V gene.

The CDR3 loop is CASSQVARTTEAFF. V gene TRBV3-1 combines with J gene TRBJ1-1. The CDR3 consists of 14 residues. Germline lookup yields CDR1 LGHDT and CDR2 YNNKEL (reference sequence).

V and J are TRBV6-5 and TRBJ2-2. There are 14 residues in the CDR3. Germline V gene data show CDR1 as MNHEY and CDR2 as SVGAGI. CDR3: CASSYSTGTGELFF.

The chain couples TRBV29-1 to TRBJ2-6. The CDR3 runs 11 residues. Germline V gives CDR1 SQVTM, CDR2 ANQGSEA. The CDR3 spells CSVAGANVLTF.

The chain couples TRBV24-1 to TRBJ2-3; checking the TCRdb D call of TRBD1 is not possible without DNA. This CDR3 region has 14 residues. Germline CDR1 and CDR2: KGHDR and SFDVKD. The CDR3 sequence is CATADRGGTDTQYF.

The V and J genes are TRBV19 and TRBJ1-1; TCRdb outputs TRBD1, but without DNA this stays unchecked. The CDR3 loop spans 14 amino acids. CDR1 is LNHDA and CDR2 is SQIVND in the germline V gene (reference sequence). CDR3 amino acids: CASNKGQDGSEAFF.